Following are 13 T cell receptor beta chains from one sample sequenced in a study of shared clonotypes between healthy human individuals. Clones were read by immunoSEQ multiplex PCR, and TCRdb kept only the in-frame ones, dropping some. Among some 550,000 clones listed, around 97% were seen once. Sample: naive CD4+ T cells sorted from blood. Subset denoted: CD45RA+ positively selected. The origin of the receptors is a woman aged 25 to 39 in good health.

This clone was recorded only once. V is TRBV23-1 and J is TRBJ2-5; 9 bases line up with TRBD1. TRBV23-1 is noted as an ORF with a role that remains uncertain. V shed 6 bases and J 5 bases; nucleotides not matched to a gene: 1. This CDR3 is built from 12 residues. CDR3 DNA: TGCGCCAGCAGGGGGACAGGGGAGACCCAGTACTTC. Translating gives CASRGTGETQYF.

The chain's CDR3 is CATRQAYGYTF. In DNA form, the CDR3 reads TGTGCCACTAGACAGGCCTATGGCTACACCTTC. This chain joins TRBV2 and TRBJ1-2; D is possibly TRBD1 (6 bases). Germline V gene data show CDR1 as SNHLY and CDR2 as FYNNEI. The CDR3 totals 11 residues. Between the trimmed V and J ends, which lost 10 bases and 4 bases, there was a span of 10 bases.

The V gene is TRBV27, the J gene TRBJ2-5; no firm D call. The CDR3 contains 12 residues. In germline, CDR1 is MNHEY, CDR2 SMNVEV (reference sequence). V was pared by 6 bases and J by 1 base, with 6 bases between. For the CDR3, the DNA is TGTGCCAGCAGAAGCCGCCAAGAGACCCAGTACTTC. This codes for CASRSRQETQYF.

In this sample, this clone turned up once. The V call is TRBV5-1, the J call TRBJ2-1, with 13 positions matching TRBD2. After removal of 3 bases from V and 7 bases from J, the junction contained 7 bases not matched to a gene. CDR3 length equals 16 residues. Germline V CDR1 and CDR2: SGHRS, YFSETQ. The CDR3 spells CASSSTSGRVGNEQFF. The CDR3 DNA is TGCGCCAGCAGCTCAACTAGCGGGAGGGTGGGGAATGAGCAGTTCTTC.

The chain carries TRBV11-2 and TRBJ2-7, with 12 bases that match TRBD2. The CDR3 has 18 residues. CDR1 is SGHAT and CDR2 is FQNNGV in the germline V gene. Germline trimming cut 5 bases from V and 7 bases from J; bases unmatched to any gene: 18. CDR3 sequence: CASSPLRRLAGEGQEQYF. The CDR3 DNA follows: TGTGCCAGCAGCCCCCTCCGGAGACTAGCGGGAGAGGGCCAAGAGCAGTACTTC.

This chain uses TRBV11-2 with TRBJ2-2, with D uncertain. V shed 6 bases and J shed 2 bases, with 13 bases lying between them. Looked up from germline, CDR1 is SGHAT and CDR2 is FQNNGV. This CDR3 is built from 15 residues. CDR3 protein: CASRDLASNTGELFF. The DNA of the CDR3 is TGTGCCAGCAGAGACCTCGCCTCTAACACCGGGGAGCTGTTTTTT.

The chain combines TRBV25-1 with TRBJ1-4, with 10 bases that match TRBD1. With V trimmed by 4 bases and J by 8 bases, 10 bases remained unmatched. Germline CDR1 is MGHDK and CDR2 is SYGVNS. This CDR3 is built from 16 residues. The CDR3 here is CASSGLSGTGVEKLFF. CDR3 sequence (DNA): TGTGCCAGCAGTGGCCTCTCCGGGACAGGGGTCGAAAAACTGTTTTTT.

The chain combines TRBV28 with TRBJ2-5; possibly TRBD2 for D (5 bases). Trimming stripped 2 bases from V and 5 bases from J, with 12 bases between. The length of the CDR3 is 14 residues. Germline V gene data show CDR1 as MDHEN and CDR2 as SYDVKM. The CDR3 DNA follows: TGTGCCAGCAGTTTAACCAGCCGAGGGGAGACCCAGTACTTC. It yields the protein CASSLTSRGETQYF.

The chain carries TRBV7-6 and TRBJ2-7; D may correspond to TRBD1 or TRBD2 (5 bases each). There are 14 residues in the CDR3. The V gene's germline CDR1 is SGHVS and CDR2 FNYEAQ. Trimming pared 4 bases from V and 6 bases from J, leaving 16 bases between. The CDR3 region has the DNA TGTGCCAGCAGCTCCAGGGACGGTGGAGCCGAGCAGTACTTC. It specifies CASSSRDGGAEQYF. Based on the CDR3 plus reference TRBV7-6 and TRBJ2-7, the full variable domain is GAGVSQSPRYKVTKRGQDVALRCDPISGHVSLYWYRQALGQGPEFLTYFNYEAQQDKSGLPNDRFSAERPEGSISTLTIQRTEQRDSAMYRCASSSRDGGAEQYFGPGTRLTVT.

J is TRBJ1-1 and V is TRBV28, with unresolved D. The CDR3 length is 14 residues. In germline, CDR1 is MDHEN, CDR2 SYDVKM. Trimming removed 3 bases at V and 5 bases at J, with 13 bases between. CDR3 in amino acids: CASSFDPLGTEAFF. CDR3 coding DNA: TGTGCCAGCAGTTTTGATCCGCTGGGAACTGAAGCTTTCTTT.

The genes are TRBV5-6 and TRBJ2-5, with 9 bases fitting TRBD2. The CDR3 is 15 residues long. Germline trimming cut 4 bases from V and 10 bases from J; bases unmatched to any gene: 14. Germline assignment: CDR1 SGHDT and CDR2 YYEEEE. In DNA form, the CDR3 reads TGTGCCAGCAGCCCCCCCTGGACTAGCGTCCGGGGCCAGTACTTC. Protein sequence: CASSPPWTSVRGQYF.

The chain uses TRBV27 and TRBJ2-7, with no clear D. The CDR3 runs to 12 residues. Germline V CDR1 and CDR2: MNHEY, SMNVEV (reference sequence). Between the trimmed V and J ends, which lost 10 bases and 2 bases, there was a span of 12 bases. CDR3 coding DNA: TGTGCCACCAAGACCCGGACCTACGAGCAGTACTTC. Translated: CATKTRTYEQYF.

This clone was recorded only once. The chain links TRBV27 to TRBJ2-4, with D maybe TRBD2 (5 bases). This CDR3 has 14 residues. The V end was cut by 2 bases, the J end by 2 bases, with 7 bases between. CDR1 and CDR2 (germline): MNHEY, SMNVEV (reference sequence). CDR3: CASSLVGTKNIQYF. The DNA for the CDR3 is TGTGCCAGCAGTTTAGTCGGGACCAAAAACATTCAGTACTTC.